The 11 T cell receptor beta chains below were found in one sample sequenced in a study of cytomegalovirus exposure and HLA in healthy donors. Vbeta (60) and Jbeta (13) primers were used in the PCR. Assay: immunoSEQ multiplex PCR; the TCRdb copy retains only in-frame clones and omits some. The table has over 200,000 clones, 78% seen once; the top ten hold 3.8%. Material for sequencing was PBMCs. Receptors were obtained from a male donor in good health and CMV-seronegative.

The chain has TRBV19 and TRBJ1-5; 9 bases are a match to TRBD1. CDR3 size: 15 residues. The germline V gene has CDR1 LNHDA and CDR2 SQIVND (reference sequence). Trimming at V came to 3 bases and at J to 6 bases, leaving 6 bases not matched to a gene. The chain's CDR3 is CASSIGTGGAQPQHF. DNA for the CDR3: TGTGCCAGTAGTATTGGAACAGGGGGCGCTCAGCCCCAGCATTTT.

The chain couples TRBV5-4 to TRBJ2-3; TRBD2 might be the D (6 bases). CDR1 is SGHNT, CDR2 YYREEE, per germline (reference sequence). Trimming took off 4 bases at V and 4 bases at J, with 16 bases between the two ends. CDR3 size: 15 residues. The CDR3 nucleotides are TGTGCCAGCAGCCTGCTAGCGATAGGGGCAGATACGCAGTATTTT. This sequence encodes CASSLLAIGADTQYF.

The sample holds a few counts of this clone. V is TRBV6-5 and J is TRBJ1-4, with D hard to call. The CDR3 loop spans 15 amino acids. The V gene lost 2 bases and the J gene lost 0 bases, with 7 bases spanning the gap. Germline CDR1 reads MNHEY; CDR2 reads SVGAGI. The DNA of the CDR3 is TGTGCCAGCAGTTACACGGAGGCAACTAATGAAAAACTGTTTTTT. Protein sequence: CASSYTEATNEKLFF.

The CDR3 nucleotides read TGCGCCAGCAGCCGAGGGACTAGGTCCACAGATACGCAGTATTTT. As protein: CASSRGTRSTDTQYF. The rearrangement joins TRBV5-1 to TRBJ2-3; 8 nucleotides align to TRBD2. The CDR3 runs 15 residues. CDR1 and CDR2 (germline): SGHRS, YFSETQ. V lost 4 bases and J lost 2; bases outside the gene matches: 6.

Only a few counts were recorded for this clone. The chain combines TRBV29-1 with TRBJ2-3; 9 bases are shared with TRBD2. The V gene's germline CDR1 is SQVTM and CDR2 ANQGSEA. The ends lost 8 bases at V and 1 base at J; junction bases unmatched: 10. CDR3 length equals 15 residues. CDR3 region: CSSEVLAGRTDTQYF. CDR3 sequence (DNA): TGCAGCTCCGAGGTACTAGCGGGTCGCACAGATACGCAGTATTTT.

The chain joins TRBV7-9 to TRBJ1-1; the match to TRBD1 covers 7 bases. This CDR3 region has 13 residues. Per the germline V gene, CDR1 is SEHNR and CDR2 is FQNEAQ (reference sequence). V gave up 11 bases and J gave up 6 bases; unmatched junction bases: 12. DNA for the CDR3: TGTGCCTGTCAGAGGACAGGAATCGCTGAAGCTTTCTTT. Residues: CACQRTGIAEAFF. Combining the CDR3 with reference TRBV7-9 and TRBJ1-1 gives the whole variable domain DTGVSQNPRHKITKRGQNVTFRCDPISEHNRLYWYRQTLGQGPEFLTYFQNEAQLEKSRLLSDRFSAERPKGSFSTLEIQRTEQGDSAMYLCACQRTGIAEAFFGQGTRLTVV.

This chain uses TRBV19 with TRBJ2-5; no firm D call. With 4 bases removed from V and 3 bases from J, the gap between germline ends came to 9 bases. The CDR3 loop spans 13 amino acids. The germline CDR1 and CDR2 sequences are LNHDA and SQIVND (reference sequence). Written as DNA, the CDR3 is TGTGCCAGTAGTAGAAACAAAAAAGAGACCCAGTACTTC. It encodes CASSRNKKETQYF.

The chain recombines TRBV7-8 with TRBJ2-7; 7 nucleotides agree with TRBD1. The CDR3 runs 14 residues. Germline V gives CDR1 SGHVS, CDR2 FQNEAQ. V lost 4 bases, J lost 5 bases, and 8 bases stayed unmatched. The CDR3 DNA sequence: TGTGCCAGCAGCTCCCGGGACAGTCGGCACGAGCAGTACTTC. Translation gives CASSSRDSRHEQYF.

Notes on this clone: Additional DNA sequences in this sample encode the identical CDR3. The rearrangement uses TRBV28 and TRBJ2-1, with 7 bases fitting TRBD1. The CDR3 runs 16 residues. Germline lookup yields CDR1 MDHEN and CDR2 SYDVKM. Trimming cost V 3 bases and J 4 bases; bases outside gene matches: 9. CDR3 bases: TGTGCCAGCAGTTTCAGGGGGAACAGGATGTACAATGAGCAGTTCTTC. It encodes CASSFRGNRMYNEQFF.

V and J are TRBV2 and TRBJ2-7; D is undetermined. This CDR3 is 15 amino acids long. Germline CDR1 is SNHLY and CDR2 is FYNNEI. V lost 2 bases and J 2 bases, leaving 13 bases between the germline ends. The CDR3 DNA reads as TGTGCCAGCAGTGAATCGTCCGGTTACGCCTACGAGCAGTACTTC. Protein sequence: CASSESSGYAYEQYF.

With respect to this clone: The sample contains more than one DNA sequence encoding this CDR3. This rearrangement joins TRBV5-6 to TRBJ2-3; TRBD1 matches at 8 bases. From germline, CDR1 is SGHDT and CDR2 YYEEEE. The CDR3 covers 15 residues. With V trimmed by 1 base and J by 1 base, 2 bases remained unmatched. In nucleotides, the CDR3 is TGTGCCAGCAGCTTGAGGGGACAGGGCACAGATACGCAGTATTTT. The encoded protein is CASSLRGQGTDTQYF. Using reference TRBV5-6 and TRBJ2-3 for the parts outside the CDR3, the full variable domain is DAGVTQSPTHLIKTRGQQVTLRCSPKSGHDTVSWYQQALGQGPQFIFQYYEEEERQRGNFPDRFSGHQFPNYSSELNVNALLLGDSALYLCASSLRGQGTDTQYFGPGTRLTVL.